This T cell receptor (beta chain) is from a study of blood T cells in healthy people across ages. Overall study results and limits: Age brought a roughly linear fall in TCR beta diversity measured per million T cells.

For the second PCR, which ran for about 6 to 11 cycles, a sample-barcoded 5' primer and a J-beta primer mix were used. The study obtained at least 3 million CDR3-containing paired-end reads from every sample. TCRdb called the 5' RACE reads again in MiXCR, with one record for every CDR3 protein. The sample lists 800,000 to 950,000 distinct CDR3 sequences; approximately 32% were seen once. This clonotype showed up just a few times. Antigen: not known. With 1 base removed from V and 5 bases from J, the gap between germline ends came to 18 bases. The CDR3 is made up of 16 amino acids. Germline loops: CDR1 KGHSH, CDR2 LQKENI. These sequences were also reported in another study, on T cells of mothers and their children. Per that paper: Donation was provided by three healthy Caucasian mothers along with their six children.

The sequence was collected from a woman between 40 and 50 years old in good health. J is TRBJ2-7 and V is TRBV18; the D gene is possibly TRBD2 (7 bases). The sample taken for sequencing was blood. The CDR3 here is CASSPRAAGAGNEQYF. In DNA, the CDR3 is TGTGCCAGCTCACCACGGGCGGCGGGGGCCGGTAACGAGCAGTACTTC.